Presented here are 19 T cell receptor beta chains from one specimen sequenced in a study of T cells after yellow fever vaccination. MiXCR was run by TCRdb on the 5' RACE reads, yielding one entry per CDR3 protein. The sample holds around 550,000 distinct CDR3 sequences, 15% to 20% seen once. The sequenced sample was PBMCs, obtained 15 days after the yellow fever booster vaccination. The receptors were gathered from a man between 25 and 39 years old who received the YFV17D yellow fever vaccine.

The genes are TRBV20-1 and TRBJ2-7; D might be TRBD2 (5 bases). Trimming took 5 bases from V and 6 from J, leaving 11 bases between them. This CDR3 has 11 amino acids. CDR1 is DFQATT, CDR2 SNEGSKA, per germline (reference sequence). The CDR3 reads CSAATRVEQYF. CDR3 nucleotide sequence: TGCAGTGCTGCTACTAGGGTCGAGCAGTACTTC.

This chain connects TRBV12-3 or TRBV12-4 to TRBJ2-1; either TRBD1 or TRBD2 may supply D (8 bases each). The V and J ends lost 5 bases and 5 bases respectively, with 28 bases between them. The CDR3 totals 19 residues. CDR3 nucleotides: TGTGCCAGCAGTCCCGACAGGGGTTCAACGGGAGGGCCCAACAATGAGCAGTTCTTC. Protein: CASSPDRGSTGGPNNEQFF.

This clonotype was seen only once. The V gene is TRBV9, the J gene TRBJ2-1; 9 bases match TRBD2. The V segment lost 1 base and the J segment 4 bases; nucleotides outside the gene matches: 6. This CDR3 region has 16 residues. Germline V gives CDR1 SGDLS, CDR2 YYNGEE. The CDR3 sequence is CASSVPGLADYNEQFF. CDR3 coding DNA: TGTGCCAGCAGCGTACCGGGACTAGCAGATTACAATGAGCAGTTCTTC.

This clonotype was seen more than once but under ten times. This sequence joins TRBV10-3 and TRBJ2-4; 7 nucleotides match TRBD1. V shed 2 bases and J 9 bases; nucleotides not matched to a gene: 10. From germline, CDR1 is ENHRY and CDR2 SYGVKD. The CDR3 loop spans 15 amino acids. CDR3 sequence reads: CAISEKNKGQFIQYF. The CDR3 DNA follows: TGTGCCATCAGTGAGAAAAATAAGGGACAGTTCATTCAGTACTTC.

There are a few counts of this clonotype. The CDR3 loop reads CASSDGRGGEQFF. CDR3 coding DNA: TGTGCCAGCAGTGACGGTCGTGGGGGTGAGCAGTTCTTC. The V gene is TRBV7-3, the J gene TRBJ2-1, with D perhaps given as TRBD1 or TRBD2 (5 bases each). CDR3 length equals 13 residues. Germline CDR1 is SGHTA and CDR2 is FQGTGA. V dropped 6 bases and J dropped 9 bases, with 15 bases sitting between them.

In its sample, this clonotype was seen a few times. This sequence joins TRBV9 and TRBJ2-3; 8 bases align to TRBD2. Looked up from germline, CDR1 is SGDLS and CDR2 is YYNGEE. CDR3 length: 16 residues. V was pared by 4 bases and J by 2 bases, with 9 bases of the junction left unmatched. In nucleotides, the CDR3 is TGTGCCAGCAGCTCAAGGGCGGGGGGCCCCACAGATACGCAGTATTTT. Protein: CASSSRAGGPTDTQYF.

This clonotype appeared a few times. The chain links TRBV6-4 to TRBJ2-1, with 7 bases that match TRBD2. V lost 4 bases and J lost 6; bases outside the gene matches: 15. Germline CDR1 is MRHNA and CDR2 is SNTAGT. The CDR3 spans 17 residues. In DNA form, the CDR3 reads TGTGCCAGCAGTGGGACTACGGGAGCGGGATTAGGCAATGAGCAGTTCTTC. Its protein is CASSGTTGAGLGNEQFF.

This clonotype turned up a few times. DNA of the CDR3: TGCAGCGTTGACTTGGGGAGCACAGATACGCAGTATTTT. As protein: CSVDLGSTDTQYF. The genes are TRBV29-1 and TRBJ2-3; D ambiguous. V was clipped by 3 bases and J by 0 bases, with 7 bases between them. Looked up from germline, CDR1 is SQVTM and CDR2 is ANQGSEA. This CDR3 is 13 amino acids long.

The CDR3 nucleotides read TGTGCCAGCAGTCCCGAAAACCGGGGCCTAGAGCAGTTCTTC. This sequence encodes CASSPENRGLEQFF. V is TRBV12-3 or TRBV12-4 and J is TRBJ2-1; D tentatively reads TRBD1 or TRBD2 (5 bases each). This CDR3 region has 14 residues. V dropped 5 bases and J dropped 10 bases, with 18 bases sitting between them.

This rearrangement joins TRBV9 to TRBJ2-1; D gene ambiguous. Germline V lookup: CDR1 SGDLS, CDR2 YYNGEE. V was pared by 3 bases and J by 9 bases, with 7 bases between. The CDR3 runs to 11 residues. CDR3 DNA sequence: TGTGCCAGCAGCGCGAGTCTTGAGCAGTTCTTC. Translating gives CASSASLEQFF.

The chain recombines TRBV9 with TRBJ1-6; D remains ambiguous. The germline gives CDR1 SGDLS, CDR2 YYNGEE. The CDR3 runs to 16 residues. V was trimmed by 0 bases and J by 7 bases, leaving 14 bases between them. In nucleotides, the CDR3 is TGTGCCAGCAGCGTAGGGATACAAGCGGGGAATTCACCCCTCCACTTT. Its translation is CASSVGIQAGNSPLHF. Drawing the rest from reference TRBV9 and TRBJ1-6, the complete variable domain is DSGVTQTPKHLITATGQRVTLRCSPRSGDLSVYWYQQSLDQGLQFLIQYYNGEERAKGNILERFSAQQFPDLHSELNLSSLELGDSALYFCASSVGIQAGNSPLHFGNGTRLTVT.

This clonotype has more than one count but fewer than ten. The CDR3 reads CSASRDRYQPQHF. CDR3 in DNA: TGCAGTGCTAGTAGGGACAGATATCAGCCCCAGCATTTT. The chain joins TRBV20-1 to TRBJ1-5; TRBD1 aligns across 7 bases. In germline, CDR1 is DFQATT, CDR2 SNEGSKA (reference sequence). The trim removed 3 bases at V and 5 bases at J, leaving 4 bases unmatched. This CDR3 is built from 13 residues.

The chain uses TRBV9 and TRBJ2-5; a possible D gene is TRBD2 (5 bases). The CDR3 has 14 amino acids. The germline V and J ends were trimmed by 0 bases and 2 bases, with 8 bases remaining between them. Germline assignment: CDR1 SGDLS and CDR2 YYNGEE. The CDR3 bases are TGTGCCAGCAGCGTAGGCGGGTTACAAGAGACCCAGTACTTC. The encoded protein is CASSVGGLQETQYF.

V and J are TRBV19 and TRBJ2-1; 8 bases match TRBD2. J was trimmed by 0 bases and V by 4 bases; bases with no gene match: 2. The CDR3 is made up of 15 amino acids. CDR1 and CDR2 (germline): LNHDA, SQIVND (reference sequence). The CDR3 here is CASSTSGGSYNEQFF. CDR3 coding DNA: TGTGCCAGTAGTACGAGCGGGGGCTCCTACAATGAGCAGTTCTTC.

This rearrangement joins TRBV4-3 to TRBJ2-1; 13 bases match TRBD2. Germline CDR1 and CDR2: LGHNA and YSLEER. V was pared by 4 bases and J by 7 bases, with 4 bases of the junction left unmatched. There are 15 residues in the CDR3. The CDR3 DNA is TGCGCCAGCAGCCGCCAGGGACTAGCGGGGAATGAGCAGTTCTTC. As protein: CASSRQGLAGNEQFF.

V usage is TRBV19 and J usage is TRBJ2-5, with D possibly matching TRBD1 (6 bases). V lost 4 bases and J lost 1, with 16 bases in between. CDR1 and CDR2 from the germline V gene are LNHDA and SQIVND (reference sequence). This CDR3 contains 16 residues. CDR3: CASSRKTGNGQETQYF. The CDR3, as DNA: TGTGCCAGTAGTAGAAAGACAGGAAATGGCCAAGAGACCCAGTACTTC.

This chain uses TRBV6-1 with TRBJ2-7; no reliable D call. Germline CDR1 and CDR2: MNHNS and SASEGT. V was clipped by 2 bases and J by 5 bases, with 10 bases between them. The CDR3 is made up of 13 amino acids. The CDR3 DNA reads TGTGCCAGCAGTGAATACTATAAGGACGAGCAGTACTTC. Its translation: CASSEYYKDEQYF.

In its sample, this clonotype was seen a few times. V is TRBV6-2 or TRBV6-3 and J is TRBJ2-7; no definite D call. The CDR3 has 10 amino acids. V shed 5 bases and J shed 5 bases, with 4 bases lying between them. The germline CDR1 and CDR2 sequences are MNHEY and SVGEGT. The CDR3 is CASSSDEQYF. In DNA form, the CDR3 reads TGTGCCAGCAGTAGCGACGAGCAGTACTTC.

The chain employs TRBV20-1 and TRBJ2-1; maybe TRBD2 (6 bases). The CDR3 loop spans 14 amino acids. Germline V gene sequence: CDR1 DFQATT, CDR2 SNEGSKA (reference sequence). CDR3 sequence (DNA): TGCAGCTTAACCGGGACTCCCGACAACAATGAGCAGTTCTTC. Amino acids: CSLTGTPDNNEQFF.